Reported below is one TCR beta chain. This specimen comes from a study of blood T cell repertoires in COVID-19. Study-level background: COVID-19 samples, acute and convalescent, were from the United States, Italy and Spain. PBMCs, B-cell-depleted T cells, or T cells were the source of the cDNA or gDNA that made up the material.

The CDR3 runs 15 residues. Trimming pared 3 bases from V and 1 base from J, leaving 12 bases between. Germline lookup yields CDR1 ENHRY and CDR2 SYGVKD. The protocol was immunoSEQ multiplex PCR, while the TCRdb copy is restricted to in-frame clones and leaves out a portion. The table shows about 260,000 clones, with roughly 90% occurring only once. The sequenced sample was peripheral blood. This sequence was found in a woman aged 45 to 65 who had recovered from COVID-19. The chain has TRBV10-3 and TRBJ1-1, with D perhaps matching TRBD1 (5 bases). CDR3 residues: CAISDLLTANTEAFF. CDR3 nucleotides: TGTGCCATCAGTGACCTGTTGACAGCGAACACTGAAGCTTTCTTT.